A selection of T cell receptor beta chains follows, all from one sample in a study of monozygotic twins with inflammatory bowel disease. Using the 5' RACE reads, TCRdb records one entry per CDR3 protein without DNA. The sample totals some 160,000 distinct CDR3 sequences. The material sequenced was blood. The source of these receptors is a human donor with ulcerative colitis or Crohn's disease, or a healthy co-twin of an affected twin (not recorded which). Each CDR3 is given with its conserved first and last residue.

j_gene: TRBJ2-7; v_gene: TRBV10-3; CDR3aa: CAISVGTGLHEQYF
j_gene: TRBJ2-7; v_gene: TRBV18; CDR3aa: CASSPSTGESYEQYF
j_gene: TRBJ1-4; v_gene: TRBV5-5; CDR3aa: CASSPRTAPGNEKLFF
j_gene: TRBJ2-7; v_gene: TRBV18; CDR3aa: CASSDDRSSYEQYF
j_gene: TRBJ1-1; v_gene: TRBV20-1; CDR3aa: CSATGQGSRAFF
j_gene: TRBJ2-2; v_gene: TRBV19; CDR3aa: CASSIASTMTNTGELFF
j_gene: TRBJ2-2; v_gene: TRBV28; CDR3aa: CASKSLWGGETGELFF
j_gene: TRBJ1-2; v_gene: TRBV7-2; CDR3aa: CASSLSSNYGYTF
j_gene: TRBJ1-4; v_gene: TRBV10-3; CDR3aa: CAIGAGANEKLFF
j_gene: TRBJ1-2; v_gene: TRBV5-6; CDR3aa: CASSLTLDYGYTF
j_gene: TRBJ2-3; v_gene: TRBV29-1; CDR3aa: CSVDTPLVESTDTQYF
j_gene: TRBJ2-5; v_gene: TRBV5-4; CDR3aa: CASSGDFQETQYF
j_gene: TRBJ2-3; v_gene: TRBV7-9; CDR3aa: CASSLYGEASTDTQYF
j_gene: TRBJ1-6; v_gene: TRBV11-1; CDR3aa: CASSSPRQGTVDNSPLHF
j_gene: TRBJ1-2; v_gene: TRBV12-3/TRBV12-4; CDR3aa: CASSATVKRHYGYTF
j_gene: TRBJ2-2; v_gene: TRBV27; CDR3aa: CASLPLAGGLGTGELFF
j_gene: TRBJ2-7; v_gene: TRBV3-1; CDR3aa: CASSQGTLAGDGQYF
j_gene: TRBJ2-3; v_gene: TRBV11-3; CDR3aa: CASSLDPTRGDTQYF
j_gene: TRBJ1-1; v_gene: TRBV5-1; CDR3aa: CASSLRGEGYMNTEAFF
j_gene: TRBJ2-3; v_gene: TRBV13; CDR3aa: CASSVLTDTQYF
j_gene: TRBJ2-7; v_gene: TRBV18; CDR3aa: CASSPPGSYEQYF
j_gene: TRBJ2-4; v_gene: TRBV11-2; CDR3aa: CASSFPLVGRGKNIQYF
j_gene: TRBJ1-4; v_gene: TRBV18; CDR3aa: CASSSRQATNEKLFF
j_gene: TRBJ2-7; v_gene: TRBV6-5; CDR3aa: CASSYARGREQYF
j_gene: TRBJ1-2; v_gene: TRBV5-1; CDR3aa: CASTLSGAGVYGYTF
j_gene: TRBJ1-1; v_gene: TRBV7-2; CDR3aa: CASSLAVWAEAFF
j_gene: TRBJ2-3; v_gene: TRBV11-3; CDR3aa: CASSLGDVRDTQYF
j_gene: TRBJ2-2; v_gene: TRBV5-1; CDR3aa: CASSPDSFSGELFF
j_gene: TRBJ2-1; v_gene: TRBV15; CDR3aa: CATSRERVDSSYNEQFF
j_gene: TRBJ2-7; v_gene: TRBV27; CDR3aa: CASSLIGSEQYF
j_gene: TRBJ2-1; v_gene: TRBV15; CDR3aa: CATSREGGRATEQFF
j_gene: TRBJ2-7; v_gene: TRBV27; CDR3aa: CASSFGGDRGLGEQYF
j_gene: TRBJ2-7; v_gene: TRBV5-4; CDR3aa: CASSPWTSGNYEQYF
j_gene: TRBJ2-5; v_gene: TRBV2; CDR3aa: CATPGDGQETQYF
j_gene: TRBJ2-7; v_gene: TRBV7-2; CDR3aa: CASSPGRVYEQYF
j_gene: TRBJ1-3; v_gene: TRBV7-2; CDR3aa: CASSLLSRGAGGNTIYF
j_gene: TRBJ2-5; v_gene: TRBV29-1; CDR3aa: CSPRTTAGGIETQYF